This TCR beta chain comes out of a study of preoperative IRX-2 immunotherapy in early breast cancer. Using immunoSEQ multiplex PCR, the repertoire was profiled, and TCRdb retains in-frame clones only, with some absent. Counted here are approximately 98,000 clones, 75% to 90% occurring once; the ten biggest clones make up about 1.9%. The CDR3 extends over 14 amino acids. Germline CDR1 SGHVS, CDR2 FQNEAQ. With V trimmed by 5 bases and J by 2 bases, 5 bases remained unmatched. Treatment denoted: preoperative locoregional IRX-2 cytokine immunotherapy. This TCR was sampled from a human donor with breast cancer. Source: tumor tissue, taken after IRX-2 immunotherapy. The gene calls are TRBV7-8 and TRBJ2-5; 7 nucleotides line up with TRBD2. The CDR3 DNA follows: TGTGCCAGCAGCACCGGGGGAGGGCAAGAGACCCAGTACTTC. It encodes CASSTGGGQETQYF.